These 32 T cell receptor beta chains share one sample of origin, sequenced in a study of T cell responses to AZD1222 COVID-19 vaccine. Clones were sequenced by immunoSEQ multiplex PCR, and TCRdb holds only the in-frame ones, with some missing. The profile shows roughly 120,000 clones, over 75% of them singletons. The source was peripheral blood, collected on day 0 of AZD1222 vaccination. The receptors stem from an adult in good health.

The chain's CDR3 is CASSPGPEGAFF. The CDR3 DNA follows: TGTGCCAGCAGCCCCGGACCTGAGGGAGCTTTCTTT. The V call is TRBV5-6, the J call TRBJ1-1; D ambiguous. This CDR3 spans 12 amino acids. Trimming pared 4 bases from V and 10 bases from J, leaving 14 bases between. The germline CDR1 and CDR2 sequences are SGHDT and YYEEEE.

In this sample, this clone turned up once. The chain uses TRBV2 and TRBJ2-2; D possibly corresponds to TRBD1 (7 bases). The CDR3 runs 18 residues. Deletions cut 2 bases from V and 6 bases from J, with 22 bases between. Germline assignment: CDR1 SNHLY and CDR2 FYNNEI. CDR3 protein: CASSEWPGGQGGAGELFF. CDR3 DNA: TGTGCCAGCAGTGAATGGCCCGGCGGGCAGGGGGGTGCCGGGGAGCTGTTTTTT.

This chain uses TRBV15 with TRBJ1-1, with D unresolved. V lost 0 bases, J lost 1 base, and 6 bases lay in between. The CDR3 totals 14 residues. CDR1 is LNHNV and CDR2 is YYDKDF in the germline V gene (reference sequence). The CDR3 region is CATSRDSGNTEAFF. Here the CDR3 DNA reads TGTGCCACCAGCAGAGATTCCGGGAACACTGAAGCTTTCTTT. The whole variable domain, filled in from reference TRBV15 and TRBJ1-1, reads DAMVIQNPRYQVTQFGKPVTLSCSQTLNHNVMYWYQQKSSQAPKLLFHYYDKDFNNEADTPDNFQSRRPNTSFCFLDIRSPGLGDTAMYLCATSRDSGNTEAFFGQGTRLTVV.

In this sample, this clone turned up once. The chain uses TRBV10-3 and TRBJ1-5, with a tentative D call TRBD1 (6 bases). V lost 1 base and J lost 3, with 16 bases in between. Germline-derived CDR1 and CDR2 are ENHRY and SYGVKD. The CDR3 is 17 amino acids. The DNA for the CDR3 is TGTGCCATCAGTGAGTTTCCCGGGGGGGCAAACAATCAGCCCCAGCATTTT. Translation gives CAISEFPGGANNQPQHF.

The chain joins TRBV11-3 to TRBJ1-1; D gene uncertain. Trimming cost V 5 bases and J 3 bases, with 13 bases left between them. The CDR3 is made up of 14 amino acids. The V gene's germline CDR1 is SGHNT and CDR2 YENEEA. The CDR3 reads CASSLYTGDTEAFF. The CDR3 coding sequence is TGTGCCAGCAGCCTATATACTGGCGACACTGAAGCTTTCTTT.

The rearrangement links TRBV19 to TRBJ1-2, with TRBD1 matching over 9 bases. This CDR3 has 14 amino acids. V lost 6 bases, J lost 4 bases, and 6 bases stayed unmatched. CDR1 is LNHDA and CDR2 is SQIVND in the germline V gene (reference sequence). Here the CDR3 DNA reads TGTGCCAGTAGACTACAGGGGGCCCTCTATGGCTACACCTTC. Amino acids: CASRLQGALYGYTF. The full variable domain, its missing parts supplied by reference TRBV19 and TRBJ1-2, is DGGITQSPKYLFRKEGQNVTLSCEQNLNHDAMYWYRQDPGQGLRLIYYSQIVNDFQKGDIAEGYSVSREKKESFPLTVTSAQKNPTAFYLCASRLQGALYGYTFGSGTRLTVV.

This clone was detected only once. The rearrangement links TRBV24-1 to TRBJ2-5; 12 nucleotides agree with TRBD2. Trimming took 4 bases from V and 5 from J; bases not matched to a gene: 7. This CDR3 has 16 residues. The germline V gene has CDR1 KGHDR and CDR2 SFDVKD. The CDR3 protein is CATSEPLAGGFETQYF. The CDR3 nucleotides are TGTGCCACCAGTGAGCCACTAGCGGGGGGCTTCGAGACCCAGTACTTC.

The rearrangement uses TRBV30 and TRBJ2-7, with unresolved D. The CDR3 loop spans 15 amino acids. The germline V and J ends were trimmed by 4 bases and 5 bases, with 21 bases remaining between them. Germline CDR1 is GTSNPN and CDR2 is SVGIG (reference sequence). The CDR3 spells CAWTNRSWLLDEQYF. CDR3 nucleotide sequence: TGTGCCTGGACCAACCGCTCGTGGCTCTTGGACGAGCAGTACTTC.

The genes are TRBV7-9 and TRBJ2-6; D is perhaps TRBD1 (6 bases). The CDR3 contains 16 residues. Looked up from germline, CDR1 is SEHNR and CDR2 is FQNEAQ (reference sequence). Between the trimmed V and J ends, which lost 3 bases and 2 bases, there was a span of 11 bases. The CDR3: CASSLATGTGANVLTF. In DNA form, the CDR3 reads TGTGCCAGCAGCTTGGCTACAGGGACTGGGGCCAACGTCCTGACTTTC.

The chain joins TRBV3-1 (or the pseudogene TRBV3-2) to TRBJ1-2; possible D gene TRBD1, 5 bases. CDR3 length: 13 amino acids. Between the trimmed V and J ends, which lost 2 bases and 6 bases, there was a span of 10 bases. Germline V lookup: CDR1 LGHDT, CDR2 YNNKEL (reference sequence). CDR3 nucleotide sequence: TGTGCCAGCAGCCAAAGGCAGACAGATGGCTACACCTTC. This translates into CASSQRQTDGYTF.

This clone was observed once. The chain has TRBV12-3 or TRBV12-4 and TRBJ1-2; D ambiguous. The V gene lost 0 bases and the J gene lost 7 bases, with 9 bases spanning the gap. The CDR3 loop spans 13 amino acids. As DNA, the CDR3 is TGTGCCAGCAGTTTAGCGTGGCAAAGTGGCTACACCTTC. Translated: CASSLAWQSGYTF.

The CDR3 loop is CASSRRGPGNTIYF. CDR3 nucleotides: TGTGCCAGCAGCCGTAGGGGGCCCGGAAACACCATATATTTT. The rearrangement links TRBV7-8 to TRBJ1-3; 7 bases match TRBD1. The CDR3 loop spans 14 amino acids. Germline V gene lookup returns CDR1 SGHVS and CDR2 FQNEAQ. J gave up 4 bases and V 5 bases, and 5 bases lay outside the gene matches.

The chain uses TRBV6-5 and TRBJ2-3; TRBD2 agrees at 8 bases. This CDR3 spans 14 amino acids. V was pared by 6 bases and J by 4 bases, with 6 bases of the junction left unmatched. CDR1 and CDR2 (germline): MNHEY, SVGAGI. CDR3 DNA sequence: TGTGCCAGCAGACCGGGACTAGGTCCAGATACGCAGTATTTT. Encoded protein: CASRPGLGPDTQYF.

The rearrangement uses TRBV7-8 and TRBJ1-5, with unresolved D. The CDR3 has 15 amino acids. CDR1 and CDR2 from the germline V gene are SGHVS and FQNEAQ. Trimming shortened V by 0 bases and J by 7 bases, and 13 bases separated the two germline ends. CDR3 residues: CASSLAGPENQPQHF. As DNA, the CDR3 is TGTGCCAGCAGCTTAGCGGGTCCGGAGAACCAGCCCCAGCATTTT.

This chain connects TRBV9 to TRBJ2-3, with a tentative D call TRBD1 (6 bases). Per the germline V gene, CDR1 is SGDLS and CDR2 is YYNGEE. V lost 3 bases and J lost 6, with 14 bases in between. CDR3 size: 14 residues. The CDR3 DNA reads TGTGCCAGCAGCGCGACAGGTCCCAGGGATACGCAGTATTTT. Translation gives CASSATGPRDTQYF.

The CDR3 sequence: CASSFGVQNYGYTF. The CDR3 DNA reads TGCGCCAGCAGCTTCGGGGTACAAAACTATGGCTACACCTTC. The chain links TRBV5-1 to TRBJ1-2, with unresolved D. Germline CDR1 reads SGHRS; CDR2 reads YFSETQ. Trimming took off 2 bases at V and 2 bases at J, with 10 bases between the two ends. This CDR3 has 14 amino acids.

The gene calls are TRBV18 and TRBJ1-1, with D perhaps TRBD1 (6 bases). The CDR3 consists of 16 residues. From germline, CDR1 is KGHSH and CDR2 LQKENI. The V gene lost 9 bases and the J gene lost 0 bases, with 20 bases spanning the gap. The CDR3 coding sequence is TGTGCCAGTTCGACAGGCATTGCGACGATGAACACTGAAGCTTTCTTT. This gives the protein CASSTGIATMNTEAFF.

This sequence joins TRBV7-9 and TRBJ2-5; the D is unclear. Trimming shortened V by 6 bases and J by 0 bases, and 8 bases separated the two germline ends. Germline lookup yields CDR1 SEHNR and CDR2 FQNEAQ (reference sequence). The CDR3 has 13 residues. CDR3 amino acids: CASRLGYQETQYF. The CDR3 bases are TGTGCCAGCAGGTTGGGATACCAAGAGACCCAGTACTTC.

The CDR3 DNA is TGTGCCAGCAGCTGGGGACAGGGTACAAGCTCTGGAAACACCATATATTTT. Protein sequence: CASSWGQGTSSGNTIYF. The chain employs TRBV7-8 and TRBJ1-3; 9 nucleotides line up with TRBD1. The CDR3 length is 17 residues. Per the germline V gene, CDR1 is SGHVS and CDR2 is FQNEAQ. The junction had 7 bases not matched to a gene; V was cut back by 4 bases and J by 0 bases.

The chain's CDR3 is CASSLRTGGGETQYF. In DNA form, the CDR3 reads TGCGCCAGCAGCTTAAGGACAGGGGGCGGAGAGACCCAGTACTTC. The chain carries TRBV5-1 and TRBJ2-5, with 11 bases lining up with TRBD1. This CDR3 is built from 15 residues. V lost 2 bases to trimming and J lost 4 bases; unmatched junction nucleotides: 4. Germline loops: CDR1 SGHRS, CDR2 YFSETQ. The full variable domain, completed using reference TRBV5-1 and TRBJ2-5, is KAGVTQTPRYLIKTRGQQVTLSCSPISGHRSVSWYQQTPGQGLQFLFEYFSETQRNKGNFPGRFSGRQFSNSRSEMNVSTLELGDSALYLCASSLRTGGGETQYFGPGTRLLVL.

This rearrangement joins TRBV7-7 to TRBJ2-5; 7 bases are shared with TRBD1. The V and J ends lost 1 base and 3 bases, in that order; junction bases with no gene match: 8. Germline V gene sequence: CDR1 SSHAT, CDR2 FNYEAQ (reference sequence). The CDR3 consists of 16 residues. CDR3 in amino acids: CASSLGAGTAEETQYF. CDR3 nucleotide sequence: TGTGCCAGCAGCTTAGGGGCAGGGACAGCTGAAGAGACCCAGTACTTC.

The CDR3 protein is CASSWRGYNEQFF. CDR3 sequence (DNA): TGTGCCAGCAGCTGGCGGGGGTACAATGAGCAGTTCTTC. The rearrangement links TRBV7-9 to TRBJ2-1, with 7 positions matching TRBD2. CDR3 length equals 13 residues. After removal of 4 bases from V and 4 bases from J, the junction contained 1 base not matched to a gene. Germline V gives CDR1 SEHNR, CDR2 FQNEAQ (reference sequence).

V gene TRBV7-9 combines with J gene TRBJ1-1; 7 bases match TRBD1. Germline values: CDR1 SEHNR, CDR2 FQNEAQ (reference sequence). The junction had 7 bases not matched to a gene; V was cut back by 3 bases and J by 6 bases. The CDR3 runs 14 residues. DNA for the CDR3: TGTGCCAGCAGCTTCCAGGGGGTTTACTCTGAAGCTTTCTTT. This codes for CASSFQGVYSEAFF.

This clone has only one observation. V usage is TRBV11-3 and J usage is TRBJ2-5; TRBD2 might be the D (6 bases). This CDR3 contains 12 residues. Germline assignment: CDR1 SGHNT and CDR2 YENEEA. Deletions cut 5 bases from V and 5 bases from J, with 9 bases between. This CDR3 is CASSATSETQYF. The DNA for the CDR3 is TGTGCCAGCAGCGCCACTAGCGAGACCCAGTACTTC.

The genes are TRBV19 and TRBJ1-1, with D possibly matching TRBD1 (6 bases). Germline V gene sequence: CDR1 LNHDA, CDR2 SQIVND (reference sequence). The CDR3 is 17 residues long. V was clipped by 8 bases and J by 2 bases, with 24 bases between them. The CDR3: CASYPPLGGLFNTEAFF. CDR3 DNA: TGTGCCAGTTACCCTCCGTTGGGGGGGCTCTTTAACACTGAAGCTTTCTTT.

This chain links TRBV5-6 with TRBJ2-7; 7 positions match TRBD1. Unmatched junction bases numbered 4, after V lost 4 bases and J lost 0 bases. CDR1 and CDR2 (germline): SGHDT, YYEEEE. The CDR3 has 14 amino acids. The CDR3 loop is CASSRGQSSYEQYV. Written as DNA, the CDR3 is TGTGCCAGCAGCCGGGGACAGAGCTCCTACGAGCAGTACGTC.

The V gene is TRBV30, the J gene TRBJ1-1; D remains unclear. Germline lookup yields CDR1 GTSNPN and CDR2 SVGIG (reference sequence). This CDR3 contains 13 residues. V was clipped by 5 bases and J by 1 base, with 11 bases between them. The CDR3 reads CAWRKTANTEAFF. The CDR3 nucleotides are TGTGCCTGGCGCAAGACGGCGAACACTGAAGCTTTCTTT.

The CDR3 DNA is TGTGCCACCAGTGACCGGGGACTAGTAGGGGATACGCAGTATTTT. It translates to CATSDRGLVGDTQYF. The chain uses TRBV24-1 and TRBJ2-3; 8 positions agree with TRBD2. The CDR3 totals 15 residues. Unmatched junction bases numbered 8, after V lost 4 bases and J lost 6 bases. The germline V gene encodes CDR1 KGHDR and CDR2 SFDVKD.

J is TRBJ2-1 and V is TRBV9; TRBD1 agrees at 12 bases. From germline, CDR1 is SGDLS and CDR2 YYNGEE. This CDR3 comprises 17 residues. V lost 0 bases, J lost 9 bases, and 10 bases stayed unmatched. CDR3 coding DNA: TGTGCCAGCAGCGTAGGGGTTGGGGACAGGGGGCGAGGTGAGCAGTTCTTC. Translation: CASSVGVGDRGRGEQFF.

This chain connects TRBV7-3 to TRBJ1-1, with 7 bases aligning to TRBD1. The CDR3 is 15 amino acids. V lost 2 bases and J lost 3; bases outside the gene matches: 6. Germline V CDR1 and CDR2: SGHTA, FQGTGA. CDR3 in amino acids: CASSLLGQPDTEAFF. CDR3 nucleotides: TGTGCCAGCAGCTTACTGGGACAGCCGGACACTGAAGCTTTCTTT.

The genes are TRBV6-5 and TRBJ2-7, with D possibly being TRBD2 (7 bases). CDR1 is MNHEY and CDR2 is SVGAGI in the germline V gene. Trimming stripped 10 bases from V and 3 bases from J, with 22 bases between. The CDR3 has 15 amino acids. The CDR3 region is CAIDDTGRVHYEQYF. In nucleotides, the CDR3 is TGTGCCATCGACGATACAGGGAGGGTTCACTACGAGCAGTACTTC.

The chain couples TRBV19 to TRBJ2-3; D might be TRBD1 (5 bases). Looked up from germline, CDR1 is LNHDA and CDR2 is SQIVND (reference sequence). This CDR3 region has 14 residues. V was cut by 1 base and J by 2 bases, with 7 bases left in between. CDR3 protein: CASSIGQLTDTQYF. The DNA of the CDR3 is TGTGCCAGTAGTATAGGACAGCTCACAGATACGCAGTATTTT.